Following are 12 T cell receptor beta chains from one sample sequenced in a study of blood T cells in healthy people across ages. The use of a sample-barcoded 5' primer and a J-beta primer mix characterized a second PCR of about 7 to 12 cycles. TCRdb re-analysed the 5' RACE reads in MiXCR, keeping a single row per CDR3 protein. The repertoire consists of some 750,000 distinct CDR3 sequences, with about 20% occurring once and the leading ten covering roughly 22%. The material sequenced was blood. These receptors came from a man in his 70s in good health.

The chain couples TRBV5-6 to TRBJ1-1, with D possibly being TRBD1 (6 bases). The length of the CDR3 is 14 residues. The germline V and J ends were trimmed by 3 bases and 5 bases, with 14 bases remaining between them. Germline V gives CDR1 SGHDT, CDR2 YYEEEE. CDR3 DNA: TGTGCCAGCAGCTACAACAGGGTTCGGACTGAAGCTTTCTTT. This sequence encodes CASSYNRVRTEAFF.

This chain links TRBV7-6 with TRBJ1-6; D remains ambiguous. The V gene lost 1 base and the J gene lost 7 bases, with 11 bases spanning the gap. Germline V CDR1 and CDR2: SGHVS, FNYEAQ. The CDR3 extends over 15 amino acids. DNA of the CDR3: TGTGCCAGCAGCTTAGACGGTGGACGAAATTCACCCCTCCACTTT. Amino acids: CASSLDGGRNSPLHF.

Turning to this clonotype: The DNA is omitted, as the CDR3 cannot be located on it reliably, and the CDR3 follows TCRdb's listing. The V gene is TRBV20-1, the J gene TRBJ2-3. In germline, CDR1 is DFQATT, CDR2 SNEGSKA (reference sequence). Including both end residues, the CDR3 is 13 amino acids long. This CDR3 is CSTSGASTDTQYF.

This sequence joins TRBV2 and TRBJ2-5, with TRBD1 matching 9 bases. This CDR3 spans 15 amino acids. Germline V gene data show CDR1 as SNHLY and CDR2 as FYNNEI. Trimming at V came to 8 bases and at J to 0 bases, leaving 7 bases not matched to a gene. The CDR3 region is CASGGTGLDQETQYF. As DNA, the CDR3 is TGTGCCAGCGGCGGGACAGGGCTTGACCAAGAGACCCAGTACTTC.

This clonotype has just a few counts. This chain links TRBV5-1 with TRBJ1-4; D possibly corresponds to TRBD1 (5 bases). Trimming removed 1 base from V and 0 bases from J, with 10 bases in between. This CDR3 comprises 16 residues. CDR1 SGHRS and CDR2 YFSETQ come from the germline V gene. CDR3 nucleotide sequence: TGCGCCAGCAGCTTGAGTGGGGACCCAACTAATGAAAAACTGTTTTTT. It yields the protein CASSLSGDPTNEKLFF.

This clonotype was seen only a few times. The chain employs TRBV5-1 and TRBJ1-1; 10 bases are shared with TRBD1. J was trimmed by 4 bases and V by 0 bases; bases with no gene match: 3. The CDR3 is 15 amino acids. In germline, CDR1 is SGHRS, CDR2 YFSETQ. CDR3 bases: TGCGCCAGCAGCTTGGCAGGGACAGGGGTCACTGAAGCTTTCTTT. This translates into CASSLAGTGVTEAFF.

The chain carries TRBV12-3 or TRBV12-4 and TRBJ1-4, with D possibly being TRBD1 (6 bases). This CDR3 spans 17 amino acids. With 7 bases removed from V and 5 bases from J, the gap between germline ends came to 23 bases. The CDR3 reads CASTEGNRVGENEKLFF. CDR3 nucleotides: TGTGCCAGCACCGAGGGTAACAGGGTTGGGGAAAATGAAAAACTGTTTTTT.

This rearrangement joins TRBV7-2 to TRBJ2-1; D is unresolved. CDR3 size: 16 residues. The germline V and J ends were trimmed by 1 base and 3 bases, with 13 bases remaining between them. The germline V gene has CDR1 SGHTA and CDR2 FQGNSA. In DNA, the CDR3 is TGTGCCAGCAGCTTAGAAAACTCGTTAAGCTACAATGAGCAGTTCTTC. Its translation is CASSLENSLSYNEQFF. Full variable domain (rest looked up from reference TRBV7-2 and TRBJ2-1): GAGVSQSPSNKVTEKGKDVELRCDPISGHTALYWYRQSLGQGLEFLIYFQGNSAPDKSGLPSDRFSAERTGGSVSTLTIQRTQQEDSAVYLCASSLENSLSYNEQFFGPGTRLTVL.

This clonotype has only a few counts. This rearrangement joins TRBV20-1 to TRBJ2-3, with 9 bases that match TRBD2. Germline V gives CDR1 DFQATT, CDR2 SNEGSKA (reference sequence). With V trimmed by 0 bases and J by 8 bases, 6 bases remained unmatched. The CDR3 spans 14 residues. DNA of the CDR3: TGCAGTGCTAGAGAAGCGGGAGGAGGGGCTACGCAGTATTTT. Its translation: CSAREAGGGATQYF.

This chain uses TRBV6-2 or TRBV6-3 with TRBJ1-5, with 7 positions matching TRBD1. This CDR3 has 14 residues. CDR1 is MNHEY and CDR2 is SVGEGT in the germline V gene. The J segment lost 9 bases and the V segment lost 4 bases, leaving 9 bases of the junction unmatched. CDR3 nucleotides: TGTGCCAGCAGTTTAGGCAGGGGGGATTGGCCCCAGCATTTT. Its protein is CASSLGRGDWPQHF.

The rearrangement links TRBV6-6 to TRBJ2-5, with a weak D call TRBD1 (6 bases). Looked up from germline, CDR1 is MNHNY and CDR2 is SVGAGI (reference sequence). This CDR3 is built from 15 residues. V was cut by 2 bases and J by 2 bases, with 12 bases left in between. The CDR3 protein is CASSYEGHSQETQYF. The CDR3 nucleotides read TGTGCCAGCAGTTACGAGGGACATAGTCAAGAGACCCAGTACTTC.

Written as DNA, the CDR3 is TGTGCCAGCTCACCACGGTTAGGTTCTGGGGCCAACGTCCTGACTTTC. Translated, it gives CASSPRLGSGANVLTF. The chain carries TRBV18 and TRBJ2-6; no reliable D call. The length of the CDR3 is 16 residues. Germline CDR1 KGHSH, CDR2 LQKENI. Trimming removed 1 base at V and 1 base at J, with 8 bases between.